What follows describes a single T cell receptor (beta chain). Its antigen is unidentified. This entry belongs to a study of vaccination effects on CD4 cells after COVID-19. Profiled with immunoSEQ multiplex PCR; TCRdb holds only in-frame clones, not every one. The sample shows approximately 74,000 clones, approximately 75% of them seen only once. In germline, CDR1 is WNHNN, CDR2 SYGVQD (reference sequence). Deletions cut 7 bases from V and 0 bases from J, with 13 bases between. This CDR3 comprises 16 residues. Study-level findings and limits: Vaccine- and infection-induced clones showed marked clonal contraction late following vaccination.

Antigen-specific CD4+ T cells were expanded (with viral peptide pools) by the ViraFEST assay ahead of sequencing. The culture ran for around 10 days before CD4+ T cells were isolated. Prior SARS-CoV-2 infection was absent in the vaccine recipients, as shown by negative nucleocapsid antibodies. On days 3 and 7, fresh IL-2 medium replaced half the medium. This chain links TRBV10-1 with TRBJ1-6; D gene uncertain. The sequencing used CD4+ T cells from PBMCs cultured with HCoV-NL63 spike peptides, collected before COVID-19 vaccination. The clonotype comes from a human donor who received a COVID-19 vaccine. The CDR3 nucleotides are TGCGCCAGCAAAAGACTCAGGAGCTCCTATAATTCACCCCTCCACTTT. It translates to CASKRLRSSYNSPLHF.